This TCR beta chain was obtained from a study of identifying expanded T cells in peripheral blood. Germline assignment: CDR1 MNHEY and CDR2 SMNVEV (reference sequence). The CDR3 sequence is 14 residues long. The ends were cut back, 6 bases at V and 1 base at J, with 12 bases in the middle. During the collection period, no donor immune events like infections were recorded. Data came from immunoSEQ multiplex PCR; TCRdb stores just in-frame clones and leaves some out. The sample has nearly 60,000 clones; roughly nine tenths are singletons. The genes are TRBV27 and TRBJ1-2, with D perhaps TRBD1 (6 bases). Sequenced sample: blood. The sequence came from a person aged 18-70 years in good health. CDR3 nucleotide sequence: TGTGCCAGCAGGATGGACAGCGATAACTATGGCTACACCTTC. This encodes CASRMDSDNYGYTF.